This T cell receptor (beta chain) was recorded in a study of T cells after posttransplantation cyclophosphamide. The repertoire was sequenced with immunoSEQ multiplex PCR; TCRdb's copy has only in-frame clones and lacks some. The sample records 5,500 to 7,000 clones, about four fifths being singletons. In germline, CDR1 is SNHLY, CDR2 FYNNEI. The J segment lost 6 bases and the V segment lost 0 bases, leaving 7 bases of the junction unmatched. The CDR3 sequence is 17 residues long. Busulfan-fludarabine conditioning, marrow transplant, and cyclophosphamide on days +3 and +4 were administered. Worth noting for this clone: Its antigen is unknown.

Study conclusions and caveats: TRB overlap between skin or GI tissue T cells and blood was limited. TRB clonality was highly associated with recipient CMV seropositivity and reactivation.

The rearrangement joins TRBV2 to TRBJ2-2; 10 bases fit TRBD2. This clonotype originated in a male patient in his fifties or sixties who received an allogeneic stem cell transplant from a related donor and was CMV-positive. Some of the T cells may derive from the graft donor. Sequencing used CD4+ T cells sorted from blood, obtained approximately 380 days after allogeneic stem cell transplant with posttransplant cyclophosphamide. The CDR3 sequence: CASSEALLAGDSGELFF. CDR3 in DNA: TGTGCCAGCAGTGAAGCTCTTCTAGCGGGAGATTCCGGGGAGCTGTTTTTT.